These 8 T cell receptor beta chains share one sample of origin, sequenced in a study of CD8 T cells in ankylosing spondylitis. TCRdb reprocessed the 5' RACE reads via MiXCR and lists one record per CDR3 protein. The table includes around 280,000 distinct CDR3 sequences, 15% to 20% detected once. Sequenced material: blood, either unsorted or a sorted T cell fraction (not recorded which). All receptors come from a male donor with ankylosing spondylitis or in good health (not recorded which).

The rearrangement uses TRBV7-2 and TRBJ2-1, with D unclear. CDR3 size: 14 residues. Germline V gives CDR1 SGHTA, CDR2 FQGNSA. V lost 5 bases and J lost 4, with 12 bases in between. CDR3: CASSGPSLYNEQFF. CDR3 bases: TGTGCCAGCAGCGGCCCGAGCTTATACAATGAGCAGTTCTTC. The whole variable domain, remainder taken from reference TRBV7-2 and TRBJ2-1, is GAGVSQSPSNKVTEKGKDVELRCDPISGHTALYWYRQSLGQGLEFLIYFQGNSAPDKSGLPSDRFSAERTGGSVSTLTIQRTQQEDSAVYLCASSGPSLYNEQFFGPGTRLTVL.

This chain links TRBV5-6 with TRBJ2-1; D might be TRBD1 (5 bases). CDR1 is SGHDT, CDR2 YYEEEE, per germline. V was trimmed by 0 bases and J by 0 bases, leaving 10 bases between them. The CDR3 is 16 residues long. CDR3: CASSLVQGRSYNEQFF. The CDR3 DNA is TGTGCCAGCAGCTTGGTGCAGGGCCGCTCCTACAATGAGCAGTTCTTC.

The table lists this clonotype with many counts. The chain uses TRBV5-5 and TRBJ2-7; D might be TRBD2 (6 bases). Germline V CDR1 and CDR2: SGHKS, YYEKEE (reference sequence). This CDR3 is 13 amino acids long. Deletions cut 4 bases from V and 9 bases from J, with 17 bases between. The CDR3 coding sequence is TGTGCCAGCAGCGAGGGAGGACGTGTTTGGCAGTACGTC. This sequence encodes CASSEGGRVWQYV.

The chain uses TRBV29-1 and TRBJ1-3; D is unresolved. V was shortened by 5 bases and J by 1 base, with 9 bases between the two germline ends. Germline assignment: CDR1 SQVTM and CDR2 ANQGSEA. This CDR3 spans 13 amino acids. The CDR3 loop reads CSVSPSSGNTIYF. In DNA, the CDR3 is TGCAGCGTTAGTCCGTCTTCTGGAAACACCATATATTTT.

As DNA, the CDR3 is TGCAGTGCTAGGCGGCCGGGACAGGGGGGGTATTTT. It codes for CSARRPGQGGYF. The chain links TRBV20-1 to TRBJ2-3; 11 nucleotides match TRBD1. This CDR3 spans 12 amino acids. The germline V gene encodes CDR1 DFQATT and CDR2 SNEGSKA (reference sequence). With 3 bases clipped from V and 14 bases from J, the junction kept 7 bases outside the gene matches.

This chain links TRBV27 with TRBJ1-2; D is unclear. The V gene's germline CDR1 is MNHEY and CDR2 SMNVEV (reference sequence). V gave up 5 bases and J gave up 3 bases, with 13 bases separating them. The CDR3 has 14 residues. The CDR3 here is CASSPARHYYGYTF. CDR3 bases: TGTGCCAGCAGTCCTGCTCGGCACTACTATGGCTACACCTTC.

This clonotype was seen only a few times. The rearrangement uses TRBV24-1 and TRBJ2-1, with TRBD2 matching over 7 bases. The CDR3 spans 16 residues. The ends lost 1 base at V and 1 base at J; junction bases unmatched: 3. Germline V gene lookup returns CDR1 KGHDR and CDR2 SFDVKD. In DNA form, the CDR3 reads TGTGCCACCAGTGATTTTGGGCGGGGGTCCTACAATGAGCAGTTCTTC. This encodes CATSDFGRGSYNEQFF.

This clonotype was observed many times. V usage is TRBV7-7 and J usage is TRBJ2-5, with 8 bases lining up with TRBD1. The CDR3 is 15 residues long. CDR1 is SSHAT and CDR2 is FNYEAQ in the germline V gene (reference sequence). The trim removed 3 bases at V and 7 bases at J, leaving 10 bases unmatched. Here the CDR3 reads CASSFSQDRVGTQYF. DNA of the CDR3: TGTGCCAGCAGCTTCTCCCAGGACAGGGTTGGGACCCAGTACTTC.